This T cell receptor beta chain was profiled in a study of blood T cell repertoires in COVID-19 (dated by TCRdb to about 2020). For context, the study as a whole: Samples covering the acute and convalescent phases of COVID-19 were provided by collaborators in the United States, Italy and Spain. The material from the prospective study consisted of cDNA or gDNA derived from T cells, B-cell-depleted T cells, or PBMCs. Subjects who had been exposed to COVID-19, were actively infected with it, or had recovered from it provided the deeply sampled blood TCRbeta repertoires that made up the dataset. The repertoires were released in a freely available public database intended as a resource for research on the immune response to SARS-CoV-2. The samples were drawn from the first 160 participants of the ongoing ImmuneRACE study and from 1,254 subjects provided by 6 global collaborators. A de-identified subject ID, COVID-19 status, age in years and sex were almost always included in the sample metadata. Where available, HLA class I and class II types were taken from metadata supplied by the sample provider and were not determined by assay-based typing. What the work shows at the level of the full study, not this receptor alone: The quantity of clinical and demographic metadata differed by source and by participant and was supplied without curation.

The immunoSEQ Assay, a bias-controlled multiplex PCR, was used to amplify TCRbeta CDR3 regions from genomic DNA. On the study's bioinformatics: The number of nucleated cells in each sample was estimated from the amplification of reference gene primers within the assay. To quantify the absolute abundance of each unique TCRbeta CDR3 rearrangement, sequence reads were collapsed and filtered. For each sample, productive Simpson clonality was calculated as the square root of Simpson's diversity index across productive rearrangements. TCRdb mirrors the immuneACCESS table, restricted to in-frame sequences. Some clones are absent from its copies; in checked studies, under half trace to an unresolved V gene, and the reason for the others is unknown. The V and J calls and clone size were taken over from that table, and D and trimming were inferred from the DNA. The sample records about 280,000 clones, roughly 89% of which are singletons. Approximately 0.85% of the sample rests with the top ten.

The count of this clone is one. The target of this receptor is not known. Base qualities are not recorded, but no much larger clone differs from it by a single base. Samples from volunteer blood donors who had recovered from COVID-19 were contributed by a second Seattle source. The collaborating institutions used their own protocols to collect whole blood in K2EDTA tubes. Collaborator samples were shipped for TCRbeta analysis as frozen whole blood, isolated PBMCs, or DNA extracted from either sample type. This receptor was taken from a woman between 40 and 50 years old who had recovered from COVID-19. The specimen was peripheral blood.

The DNA is as follows: TGTGCCAGCAGCTTGGCCGGGCAGGGTGGTGACACAGATACGCAGTATTTT. This sequence encodes CASSLAGQGGDTDTQYF. In this chain, TRBV5-4 is recombined with TRBJ2-3; matching of 5 bases hints at TRBD1 as the D gene. From a lookup of the germline V gene (reference sequence), CDR1 and CDR2 are SGHNT and YYREEE. The CDR3 sequence holds 17 residues, the cysteine and phenylalanine included. Only CDR3 DNA remains: 51 bases, in frame from the first base. The junction carries 16 bases between V and J, which are trimmed by 0 bases and 2 bases respectively.